One and the same sample provided the 8 T cell receptor beta chains below, sequenced in a study of response to subunit inactivated influenza vaccine. From the RT-PCR reads, TCRdb called clonotypes with MiXCR, one entry per CDR3 protein. The profile shows hundreds of thousands of distinct CDR3 sequences, about 18% of them singletons. Source: PBMCs from blood, taken 5 days after vaccination. Receptors originate from a man aged 45 to 65 who received an inactivated influenza vaccine.

This rearrangement joins TRBV20-1 to TRBJ2-2; D is unresolved. V lost 1 base and J 5 bases, leaving 11 bases between the germline ends. Germline V gene lookup returns CDR1 DFQATT and CDR2 SNEGSKA (reference sequence). The CDR3 is 14 residues long. CDR3 sequence: CSARGLRVTGELFF. The CDR3 bases are TGCAGTGCTAGAGGCCTCCGGGTAACCGGGGAGCTGTTTTTT.

The chain links TRBV6-2 or TRBV6-3 to TRBJ2-1; 8 nucleotides match TRBD1. The V gene end was trimmed by 6 bases and the J gene end by 2 bases; junction bases not matched to a gene: 9. Germline CDR1 and CDR2: MNHEY and SVGEGT. The CDR3 totals 16 residues. The CDR3 is CASRDRVWGTYNEQFF. CDR3 nucleotides: TGTGCCAGCAGGGACAGGGTTTGGGGCACCTACAATGAGCAGTTCTTC.

The V and J genes are TRBV6-1 and TRBJ2-7, with 10 bases fitting TRBD2. The CDR3 length is 15 residues. V lost 5 bases, J lost 3 bases, and 7 bases stayed unmatched. Per germline, CDR1 MNHNS and CDR2 SASEGT. The CDR3 bases are TGTGCCAGCAGTATAGGACTAGCGGAAAACTACGAGCAGTACTTC. It specifies CASSIGLAENYEQYF.

The chain couples TRBV5-1 to TRBJ2-1; a weak D match, TRBD1 (6 bases). The V gene lost 7 bases and the J gene lost 3 bases, with 14 bases spanning the gap. From germline, CDR1 is SGHRS and CDR2 YFSETQ. This CDR3 is built from 14 residues. This CDR3 is CASAPGVLYNEQFF. In DNA, the CDR3 is TGCGCCAGCGCTCCAGGGGTCCTCTACAATGAGCAGTTCTTC. The variable domain in full, completed from reference TRBV5-1 and TRBJ2-1, reads KAGVTQTPRYLIKTRGQQVTLSCSPISGHRSVSWYQQTPGQGLQFLFEYFSETQRNKGNFPGRFSGRQFSNSRSEMNVSTLELGDSALYLCASAPGVLYNEQFFGPGTRLTVL.

The chain couples TRBV20-1 to TRBJ2-1; 8 nucleotides agree with TRBD2. This CDR3 region has 18 residues. Germline CDR1 is DFQATT and CDR2 is SNEGSKA (reference sequence). V shed 5 bases, J shed 0 bases, and the junction held 15 bases outside the gene matches. The CDR3 here is CSAAQVAGTFSSYNEQFF. The DNA of the CDR3 is TGCAGTGCTGCCCAAGTAGCGGGGACTTTTAGCTCCTACAATGAGCAGTTCTTC.

This clonotype was seen repeatedly, ten times or more. The chain links TRBV9 to TRBJ2-7; D unclear. The CDR3 spans 15 residues. Trimming took off 0 bases at V and 4 bases at J, with 14 bases between the two ends. Germline values: CDR1 SGDLS, CDR2 YYNGEE. CDR3 sequence: CASSVEGGVTYEQYF. CDR3 in DNA: TGTGCCAGCAGCGTAGAGGGCGGAGTGACTTACGAGCAGTACTTC.

The chain employs TRBV28 and TRBJ1-4; D is uncertain. There are 15 residues in the CDR3. CDR1 and CDR2 from the germline V gene are MDHEN and SYDVKM. V lost 6 bases to trimming and J lost 0 bases, with 11 bases between them. The CDR3 loop reads CASSTPPATNEKLFF. The CDR3 coding sequence is TGTGCCAGCAGCACCCCACCTGCAACTAATGAAAAACTGTTTTTT.

The CDR3 here is CASSLSGRSPLSSYEQYF. The CDR3 nucleotides read TGTGCCAGCAGCCTCAGCGGGAGGTCTCCCCTAAGCTCCTACGAGCAGTACTTC. V usage is TRBV27 and J usage is TRBJ2-7; 9 bases agree with TRBD2. The junction had 15 bases not matched to a gene; V was cut back by 6 bases and J by 0 bases. This CDR3 has 18 amino acids. Germline V gives CDR1 MNHEY, CDR2 SMNVEV (reference sequence).